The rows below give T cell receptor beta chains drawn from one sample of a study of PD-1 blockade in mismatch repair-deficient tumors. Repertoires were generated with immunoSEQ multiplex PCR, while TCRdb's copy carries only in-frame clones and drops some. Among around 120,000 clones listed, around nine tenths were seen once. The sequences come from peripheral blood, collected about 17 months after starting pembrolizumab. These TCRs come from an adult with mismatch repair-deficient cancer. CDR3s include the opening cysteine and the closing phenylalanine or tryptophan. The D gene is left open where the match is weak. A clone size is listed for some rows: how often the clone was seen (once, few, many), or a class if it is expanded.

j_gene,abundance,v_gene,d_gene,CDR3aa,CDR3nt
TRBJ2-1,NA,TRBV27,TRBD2,CASSPGTSGRNEQFF,TGTGCCAGCAGTCCCGGGACTAGCGGGAGGAATGAGCAGTTCTTC
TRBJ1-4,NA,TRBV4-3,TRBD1,CASSQAYEVGQGSMWDEKLFF,TGCGCCAGCAGCCAAGCCTATGAGGTAGGACAGGGCTCGATGTGGGATGAAAAACTGTTTTTT
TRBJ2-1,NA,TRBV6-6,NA,CASSQDSYNEQFF,TGTGCCAGCAGCCAGGACAGTTACAATGAGCAGTTCTTC
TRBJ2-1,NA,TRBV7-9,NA,CASSSLNGNEQFF,TGTGCCAGCAGCTCGCTAAATGGTAATGAGCAGTTCTTC
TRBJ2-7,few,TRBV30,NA,CAWRRGLSYEQYF,TGTGCCTGGAGACGGGGCCTGTCCTACGAGCAGTACTTC
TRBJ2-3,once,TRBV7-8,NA,CASSLKDTQYF,TGTGCCAGCAGCTTAAAGGATACGCAGTATTTT
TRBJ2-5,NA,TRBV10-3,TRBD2,CATQTSGIFQETQYF,TGTGCCACCCAGACTAGCGGGATATTCCAAGAGACCCAGTACTTC
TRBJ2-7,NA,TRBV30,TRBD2,CAWSYREGLTEQYF,TGTGCCTGGAGTTATCGGGAGGGCCTCACCGAGCAGTACTTC
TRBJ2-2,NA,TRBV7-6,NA,CASSLSVSGPLSGELFF,TGTGCCAGCAGCTTATCCGTTTCCGGGCCCCTCAGCGGGGAGCTGTTTTTT
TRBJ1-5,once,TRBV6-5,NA,CASSYGLVSNQPQHF,TGTGCCAGCAGTTACGGACTCGTTAGCAATCAGCCCCAGCATTTT
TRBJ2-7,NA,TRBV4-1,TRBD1,CASSQEAGGVYEQYF,TGCGCCAGCAGCCAAGAGGCAGGGGGTGTCTACGAGCAGTACTTC
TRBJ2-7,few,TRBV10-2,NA,CASSEREYEQYF,TGCGCCAGCAGTGAGAGGGAGTACGAGCAGTACTTC
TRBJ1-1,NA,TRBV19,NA,CASSLTANTEAFF,TGTGCCAGTAGTCTCACAGCGAACACTGAAGCTTTCTTT
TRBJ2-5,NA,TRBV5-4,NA,CASAWGALGETQYF,TGTGCCAGCGCATGGGGTGCTCTAGGCGAGACCCAGTACTTC
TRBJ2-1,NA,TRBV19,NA,CASSILLWGSDEQFF,TGTGCCAGTAGTATACTATTATGGGGGAGTGACGAGCAGTTCTTC
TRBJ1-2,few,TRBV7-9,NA,CASSLGLGGYTF,TGTGCCAGCAGCTTAGGATTAGGGGGCTACACCTTC
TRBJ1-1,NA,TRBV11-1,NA,CASSSRGSGGLGAFF,TGTGCCAGCAGCTCCCGGGGCTCCGGGGGATTAGGGGCTTTCTTT
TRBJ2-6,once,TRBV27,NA,CASSLKGRHSGANVLTF,TGTGCCAGCAGTTTGAAGGGACGGCACTCTGGGGCCAACGTCCTGACTTTC
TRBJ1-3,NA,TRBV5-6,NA,CASSWWGPGNTIYF,TGTGCCAGCAGCTGGTGGGGTCCTGGAAACACCATATATTTT
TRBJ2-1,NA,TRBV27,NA,CASSLSRYNEQFF,TGTGCCAGCAGTTTATCTCGGTACAATGAGCAGTTCTTC
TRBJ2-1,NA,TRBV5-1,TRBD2,CASSPTSGTYNEQFF,TGCGCCAGCAGCCCGACTAGCGGGACGTACAATGAGCAGTTCTTC
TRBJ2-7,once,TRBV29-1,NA,CSVEVIDSHEQYF,TGCAGCGTTGAAGTTATCGATTCCCACGAGCAGTACTTC
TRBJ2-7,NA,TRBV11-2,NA,CASSFGGLGYEQYF,TGTGCCAGCAGCTTTGGGGGACTGGGGTACGAGCAGTACTTC
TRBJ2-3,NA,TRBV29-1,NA,CSVEGTGAGTDTQYF,TGCAGCGTTGAAGGGACTGGGGCGGGCACAGATACGCAGTATTTT